This TCR beta chain is from a study of naive and memory T cell subsets. The study, taken as a whole, reports: This RNA-based method may be sensitive to activation-related transcript changes.

Deletions cut 0 bases from V and 0 bases from J, with 10 bases between. Germline CDR1 SEHNR, CDR2 FQNEAQ (reference sequence). The CDR3 consists of 16 residues. As to this clonotype: Its antigen is unidentified.

An oligonucleotide containing a UMI was ligated to the 3' end of TCR cDNA. Amplification of ligated cDNA took four PCR rounds with SP2 and nested alpha and beta constant primers. Via MiXCR, TCRdb re-called the 5' RACE reads, giving one row per CDR3 protein. Of roughly 62,000 distinct CDR3 sequences listed, 7% to 8% are singletons. The TCR originated in a female donor in good health. This chain joins TRBV7-9 and TRBJ2-3, with D perhaps TRBD2 (6 bases). CDR3 nucleotides: TGTGCCAGCAGCTTAGCGGTTAGCGGAAGCACAGATACGCAGTATTTT. It codes for CASSLAVSGSTDTQYF.